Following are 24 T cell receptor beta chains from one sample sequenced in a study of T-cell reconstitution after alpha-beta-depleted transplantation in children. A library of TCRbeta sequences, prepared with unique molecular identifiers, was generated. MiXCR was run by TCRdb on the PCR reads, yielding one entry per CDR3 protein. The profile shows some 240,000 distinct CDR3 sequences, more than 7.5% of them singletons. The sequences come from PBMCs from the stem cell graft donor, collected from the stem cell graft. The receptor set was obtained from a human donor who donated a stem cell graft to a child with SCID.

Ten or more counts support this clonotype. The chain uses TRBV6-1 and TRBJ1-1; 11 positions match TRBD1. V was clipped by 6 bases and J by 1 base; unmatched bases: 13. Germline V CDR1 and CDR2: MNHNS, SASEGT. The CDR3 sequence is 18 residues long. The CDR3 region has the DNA TGTGCCAGCAGCCTTCGGACAGGGGGCTCAGGCGGGAACACTGAAGCTTTCTTT. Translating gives CASSLRTGGSGGNTEAFF.

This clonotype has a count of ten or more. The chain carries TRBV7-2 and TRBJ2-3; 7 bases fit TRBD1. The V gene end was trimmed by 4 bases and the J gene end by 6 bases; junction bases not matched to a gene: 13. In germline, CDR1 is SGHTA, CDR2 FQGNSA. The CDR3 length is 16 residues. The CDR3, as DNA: TGTGCCAGCAGCTCCGACAGGGCCCATCCGGGGGATACGCAGTATTTT. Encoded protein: CASSSDRAHPGDTQYF.

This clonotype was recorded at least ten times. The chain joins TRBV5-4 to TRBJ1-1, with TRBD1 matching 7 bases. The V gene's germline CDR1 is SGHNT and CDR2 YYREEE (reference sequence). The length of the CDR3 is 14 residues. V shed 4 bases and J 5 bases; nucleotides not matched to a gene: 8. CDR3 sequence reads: CASSRGGDGTEAFF. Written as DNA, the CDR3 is TGTGCCAGCAGCCGAGGGGGCGACGGGACTGAAGCTTTCTTT. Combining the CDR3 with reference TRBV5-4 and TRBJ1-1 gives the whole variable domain ETGVTQSPTHLIKTRGQQVTLRCSSQSGHNTVSWYQQALGQGPQFIFQYYREEENGRGNFPPRFSGLQFPNYSSELNVNALELDDSALYLCASSRGGDGTEAFFGQGTRLTVV.

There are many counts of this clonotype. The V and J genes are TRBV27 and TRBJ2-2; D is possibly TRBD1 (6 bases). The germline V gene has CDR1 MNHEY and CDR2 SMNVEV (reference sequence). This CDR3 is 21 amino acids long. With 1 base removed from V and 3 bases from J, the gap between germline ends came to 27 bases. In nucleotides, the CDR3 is TGTGCCAGCAGTTTATTTACCGCGGCCCCGTGGGCAGGGGTTTACACCGGGGAGCTGTTTTTT. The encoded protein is CASSLFTAAPWAGVYTGELFF.

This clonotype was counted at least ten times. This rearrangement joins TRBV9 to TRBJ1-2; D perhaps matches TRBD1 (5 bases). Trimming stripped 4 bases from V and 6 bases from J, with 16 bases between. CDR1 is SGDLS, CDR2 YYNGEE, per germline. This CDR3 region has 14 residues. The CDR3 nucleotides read TGTGCCAGCAGCACCGGGACCCAGAGGAATGGCTACACCTTC. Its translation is CASSTGTQRNGYTF.

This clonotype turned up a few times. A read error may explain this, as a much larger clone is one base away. As DNA, the CDR3 is TGCGCCAGCAGCTTCGGCAGCATCTATGGCTACCCCTTC. It specifies CASSFGSIYGYPF. The J gene is TRBJ1-2, the V gene TRBV5-1; no reliable D call. The V gene's germline CDR1 is SGHRS and CDR2 YFSETQ. This CDR3 comprises 13 residues.

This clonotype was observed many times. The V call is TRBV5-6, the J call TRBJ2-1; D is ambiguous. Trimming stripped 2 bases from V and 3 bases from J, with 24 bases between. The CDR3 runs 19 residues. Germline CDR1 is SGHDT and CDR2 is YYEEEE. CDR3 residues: CASSFFAVSNPAVYNEQFF. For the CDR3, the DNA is TGTGCCAGCAGCTTTTTCGCTGTGTCAAACCCGGCGGTCTACAATGAGCAGTTCTTC. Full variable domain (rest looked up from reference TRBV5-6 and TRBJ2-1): DAGVTQSPTHLIKTRGQQVTLRCSPKSGHDTVSWYQQALGQGPQFIFQYYEEEERQRGNFPDRFSGHQFPNYSSELNVNALLLGDSALYLCASSFFAVSNPAVYNEQFFGPGTRLTVL.

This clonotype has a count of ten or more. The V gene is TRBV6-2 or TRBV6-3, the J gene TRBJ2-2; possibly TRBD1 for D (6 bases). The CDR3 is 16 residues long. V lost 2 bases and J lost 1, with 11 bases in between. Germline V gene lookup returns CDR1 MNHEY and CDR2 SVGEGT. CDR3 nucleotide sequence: TGTGCCAGCAGTTACCCTCGACAGGAGAACACCGGGGAGCTGTTTTTT. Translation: CASSYPRQENTGELFF.

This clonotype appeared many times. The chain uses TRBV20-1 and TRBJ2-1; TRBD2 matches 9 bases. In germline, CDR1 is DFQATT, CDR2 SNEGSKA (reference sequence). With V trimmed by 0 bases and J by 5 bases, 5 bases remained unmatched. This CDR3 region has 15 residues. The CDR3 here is CSARDRSGGHNEQFF. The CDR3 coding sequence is TGCAGTGCTAGAGATAGAAGCGGGGGGCACAATGAGCAGTTCTTC.

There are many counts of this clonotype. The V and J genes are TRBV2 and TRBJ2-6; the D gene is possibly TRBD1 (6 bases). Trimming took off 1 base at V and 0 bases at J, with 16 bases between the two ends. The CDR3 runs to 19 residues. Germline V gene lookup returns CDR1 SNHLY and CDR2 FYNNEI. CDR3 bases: TGTGCCAGCAGTGAAGTAAAGGCAGGGGTTTCCTCTGGGGCCAACGTCCTGACTTTC. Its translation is CASSEVKAGVSSGANVLTF.

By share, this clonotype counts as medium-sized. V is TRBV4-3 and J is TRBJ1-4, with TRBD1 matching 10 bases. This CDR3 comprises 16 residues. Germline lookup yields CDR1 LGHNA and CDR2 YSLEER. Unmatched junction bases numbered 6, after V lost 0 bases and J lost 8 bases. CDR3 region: CASSQDPGTGAEKLFF. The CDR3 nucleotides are TGCGCCAGCAGCCAAGATCCCGGGACAGGGGCCGAAAAACTGTTTTTT.

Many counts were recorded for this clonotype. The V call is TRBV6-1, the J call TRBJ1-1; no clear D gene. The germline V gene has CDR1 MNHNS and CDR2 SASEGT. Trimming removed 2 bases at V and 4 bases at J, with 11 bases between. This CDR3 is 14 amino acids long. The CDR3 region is CASSESMEGTEAFF. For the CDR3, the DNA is TGTGCCAGCAGTGAATCTATGGAAGGCACTGAAGCTTTCTTT.

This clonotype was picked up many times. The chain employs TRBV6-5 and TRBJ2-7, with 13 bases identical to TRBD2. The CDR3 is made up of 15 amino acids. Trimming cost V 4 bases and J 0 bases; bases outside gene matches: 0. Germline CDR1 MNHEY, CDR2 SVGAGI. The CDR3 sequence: CASSWTSGSSYEQYF. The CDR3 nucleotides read TGTGCCAGCAGTTGGACTAGCGGGAGCTCCTACGAGCAGTACTTC.

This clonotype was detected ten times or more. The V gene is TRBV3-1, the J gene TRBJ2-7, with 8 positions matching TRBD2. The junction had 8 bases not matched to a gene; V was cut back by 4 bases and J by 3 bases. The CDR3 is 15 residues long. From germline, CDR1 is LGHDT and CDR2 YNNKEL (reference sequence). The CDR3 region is CASSPFTSGNYEQYF. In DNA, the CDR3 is TGTGCCAGCAGCCCGTTCACTAGCGGAAACTACGAGCAGTACTTC.

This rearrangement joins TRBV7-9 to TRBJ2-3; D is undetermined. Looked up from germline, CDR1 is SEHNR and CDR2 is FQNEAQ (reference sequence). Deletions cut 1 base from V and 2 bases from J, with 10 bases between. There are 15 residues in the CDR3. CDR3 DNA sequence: TGTGCCAGCAGCTTAGTAGGAACAGCCACAGATACGCAGTATTTT. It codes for CASSLVGTATDTQYF.

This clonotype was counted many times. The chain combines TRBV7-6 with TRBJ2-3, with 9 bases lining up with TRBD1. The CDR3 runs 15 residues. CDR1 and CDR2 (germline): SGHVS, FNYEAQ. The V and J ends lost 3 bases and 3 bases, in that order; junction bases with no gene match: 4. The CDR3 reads CASSFRDRETDTQYF. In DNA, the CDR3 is TGTGCCAGCAGCTTTCGGGACAGGGAGACAGATACGCAGTATTTT. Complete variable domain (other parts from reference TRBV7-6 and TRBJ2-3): GAGVSQSPRYKVTKRGQDVALRCDPISGHVSLYWYRQALGQGPEFLTYFNYEAQQDKSGLPNDRFSAERPEGSISTLTIQRTEQRDSAMYRCASSFRDRETDTQYFGPGTRLTVL.

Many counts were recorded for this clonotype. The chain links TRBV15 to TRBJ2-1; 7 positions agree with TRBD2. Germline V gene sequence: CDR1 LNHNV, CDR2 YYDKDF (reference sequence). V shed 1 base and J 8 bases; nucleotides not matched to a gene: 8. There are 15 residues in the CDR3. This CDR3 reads CATSRVGGGNYEQFF. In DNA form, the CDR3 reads TGTGCCACCAGCAGAGTGGGGGGGGGAAATTATGAGCAGTTCTTC. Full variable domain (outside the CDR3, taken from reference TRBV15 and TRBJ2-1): DAMVIQNPRYQVTQFGKPVTLSCSQTLNHNVMYWYQQKSSQAPKLLFHYYDKDFNNEADTPDNFQSRRPNTSFCFLDIRSPGLGDTAMYLCATSRVGGGNYEQFFGPGTRLTVL.

The CDR3 protein is CASSLSQAGNSYEQYF. The CDR3 coding sequence is TGCGCCAGCAGCTTGTCCCAAGCGGGGAATTCCTACGAGCAGTACTTC. The chain carries TRBV5-1 and TRBJ2-7; 7 bases align to TRBD2. Trimming at V came to 1 base and at J to 1 base, leaving 8 bases not matched to a gene. This CDR3 spans 16 amino acids. Germline lookup yields CDR1 SGHRS and CDR2 YFSETQ.

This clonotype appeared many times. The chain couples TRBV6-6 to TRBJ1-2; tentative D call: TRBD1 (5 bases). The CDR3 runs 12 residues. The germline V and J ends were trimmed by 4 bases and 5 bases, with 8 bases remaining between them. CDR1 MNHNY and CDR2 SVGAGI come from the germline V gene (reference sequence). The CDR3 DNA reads TGTGCCAGCAGTTTGGGGGAGTATGGCTACACCTTC. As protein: CASSLGEYGYTF.

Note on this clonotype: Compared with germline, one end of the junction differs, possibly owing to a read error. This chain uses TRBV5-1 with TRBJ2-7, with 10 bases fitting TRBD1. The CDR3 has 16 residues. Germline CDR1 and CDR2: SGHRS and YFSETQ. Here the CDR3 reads CASSSFRDRGIYEQNF. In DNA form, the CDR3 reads TGCGCCAGCAGCTCCTTCCGGGACAGGGGAATCTACGAGCAGAACTTC.

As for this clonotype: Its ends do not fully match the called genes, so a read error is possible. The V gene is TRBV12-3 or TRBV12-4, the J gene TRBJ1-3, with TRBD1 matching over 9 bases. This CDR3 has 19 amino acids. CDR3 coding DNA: TGTACCAGCTGTTTAGATACCGGGACAGGGCGATTTGCTGGAAACACCATATATTTT. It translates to CTSCLDTGTGRFAGNTIYF.

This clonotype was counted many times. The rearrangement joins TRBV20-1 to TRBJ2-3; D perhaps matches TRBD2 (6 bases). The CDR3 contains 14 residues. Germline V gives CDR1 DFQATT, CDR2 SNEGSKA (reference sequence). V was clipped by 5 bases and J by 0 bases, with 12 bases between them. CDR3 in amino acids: CSAPGLASTDTQYF. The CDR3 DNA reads TGCAGTGCTCCGGGACTTGCTAGCACAGATACGCAGTATTTT.

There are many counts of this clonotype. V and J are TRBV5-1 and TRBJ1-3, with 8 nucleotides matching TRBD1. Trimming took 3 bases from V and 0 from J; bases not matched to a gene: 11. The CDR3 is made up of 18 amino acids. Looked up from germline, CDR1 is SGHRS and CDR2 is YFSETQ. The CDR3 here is CASSSSPGGTGSGNTIYF. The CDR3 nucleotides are TGCGCCAGCAGCTCGTCCCCCGGAGGGACAGGCTCTGGAAACACCATATATTTT.

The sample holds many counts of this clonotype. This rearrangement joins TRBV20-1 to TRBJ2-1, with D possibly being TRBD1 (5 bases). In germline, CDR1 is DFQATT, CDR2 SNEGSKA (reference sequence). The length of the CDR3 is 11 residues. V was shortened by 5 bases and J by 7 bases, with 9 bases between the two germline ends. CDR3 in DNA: TGCAGTGCTTACAGGCGAAATGAGCAGTTCTTC. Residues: CSAYRRNEQFF.